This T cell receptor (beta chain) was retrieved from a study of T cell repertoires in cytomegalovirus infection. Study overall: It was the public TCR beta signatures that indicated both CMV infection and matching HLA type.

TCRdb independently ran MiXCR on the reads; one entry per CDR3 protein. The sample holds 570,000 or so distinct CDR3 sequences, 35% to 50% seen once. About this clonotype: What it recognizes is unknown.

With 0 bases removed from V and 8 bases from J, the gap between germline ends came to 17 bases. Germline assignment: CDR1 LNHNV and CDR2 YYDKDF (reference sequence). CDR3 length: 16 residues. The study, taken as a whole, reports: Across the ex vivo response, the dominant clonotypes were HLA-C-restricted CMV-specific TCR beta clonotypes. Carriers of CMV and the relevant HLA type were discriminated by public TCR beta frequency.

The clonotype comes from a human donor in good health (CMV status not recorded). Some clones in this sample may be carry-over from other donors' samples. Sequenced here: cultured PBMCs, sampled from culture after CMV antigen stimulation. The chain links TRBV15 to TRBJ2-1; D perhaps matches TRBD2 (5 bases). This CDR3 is CATSRDGVPEEDEQFF. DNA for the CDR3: TGTGCCACCAGCAGAGACGGGGTCCCGGAAGAGGATGAGCAGTTCTTC.